A single sample is the source of the 8 T cell receptor beta chains below, sequenced in a study of long-term antiretroviral therapy in people with HIV. Researchers report immunoSEQ v3.0 was run at survey level. The table came from immunoSEQ multiplex PCR; TCRdb's copy has only in-frame clones and leaves some out. Of tens of thousands of clones in the sample, approximately 80% were seen once. Sequenced material: unsorted PBMCs, taken 0.5 years before starting antiretroviral therapy. These receptors all come from a middle-aged man with HIV.

The rearrangement links TRBV9 to TRBJ1-5; D is unclear. The CDR3 is 13 amino acids. The V and J ends lost 3 bases and 6 bases respectively, with 10 bases between them. Per the germline V gene, CDR1 is SGDLS and CDR2 is YYNGEE. CDR3 in amino acids: CASSADTGQPQHF. The CDR3 DNA reads TGTGCCAGCAGCGCAGACACGGGTCAGCCCCAGCATTTT.

The chain employs TRBV9 and TRBJ2-7; D gene ambiguous. V lost 3 bases, J lost 4 bases, and 8 bases lay in between. CDR1 is SGDLS, CDR2 YYNGEE, per germline. The CDR3 contains 12 residues. CDR3 residues: CASSGVGYEQYF. The DNA for the CDR3 is TGTGCCAGCAGCGGAGTTGGATACGAGCAGTACTTC.

The chain has TRBV9 and TRBJ1-2; no definite D call. Germline-derived CDR1 and CDR2 are SGDLS and YYNGEE. The CDR3 loop spans 14 amino acids. V gave up 0 bases and J gave up 6 bases, with 12 bases separating them. The CDR3 loop reads CASSVASVGDGYTF. CDR3 nucleotide sequence: TGTGCCAGCAGCGTAGCTTCCGTAGGAGATGGCTACACCTTC. Full variable domain (rest looked up from reference TRBV9 and TRBJ1-2): DSGVTQTPKHLITATGQRVTLRCSPRSGDLSVYWYQQSLDQGLQFLIQYYNGEERAKGNILERFSAQQFPDLHSELNLSSLELGDSALYFCASSVASVGDGYTFGSGTRLTVV.

The J gene is TRBJ1-2, the V gene TRBV6-5; D perhaps matches TRBD1 (5 bases). Germline-derived CDR1 and CDR2 are MNHEY and SVGAGI. This CDR3 has 11 residues. Trimming pared 4 bases from V and 5 bases from J, leaving 5 bases between. The CDR3 nucleotides are TGTGCCAGCAGTTCAGGGTATGGCTACACCTTC. Translating it yields CASSSGYGYTF.

The chain links TRBV7-8 to TRBJ1-4; weak D call: TRBD1 (5 bases). Trimming pared 3 bases from V and 3 bases from J, leaving 17 bases between. This CDR3 has 17 residues. From germline, CDR1 is SGHVS and CDR2 FQNEAQ. The CDR3 is CASSFRTHSRSNEKLFF. The CDR3 DNA sequence: TGTGCCAGCAGCTTTAGGACACATTCGCGATCTAATGAAAAACTGTTTTTT.

J is TRBJ1-3 and V is TRBV5-1; D not certain. This CDR3 has 14 residues. Between the trimmed V and J ends, which lost 0 bases and 1 base, there was a span of 5 bases. Germline lookup yields CDR1 SGHRS and CDR2 YFSETQ. The CDR3, as DNA: TGCGCCAGCAGCTTGGCAGCGTCTGGAAACACCATATATTTT. Translated, it gives CASSLAASGNTIYF.

This clone was detected a few times. This chain joins TRBV4-3 and TRBJ1-3; 8 bases match TRBD1. Germline V gene lookup returns CDR1 LGHNA and CDR2 YSLEER. The CDR3 consists of 15 residues. The ends lost 4 bases at V and 6 bases at J; junction bases unmatched: 8. The CDR3 sequence: CASSPRGQGVNTIYF. CDR3 nucleotide sequence: TGCGCCAGCAGCCCCCGCGGACAGGGTGTAAACACCATATATTTT.

The genes are TRBV18 and TRBJ2-3, with TRBD2 matching 10 bases. In germline, CDR1 is KGHSH, CDR2 LQKENI. The CDR3 contains 16 residues. V shed 2 bases, J shed 2 bases, and the junction held 4 bases outside the gene matches. For the CDR3, the DNA is TGTGCCAGCTCACCAAAAGCGGGGGGGATCACAGATACGCAGTATTTT. Translation gives CASSPKAGGITDTQYF.